One and the same sample provided the 11 T cell receptor beta chains below, sequenced in a study of CD8 T cells in ankylosing spondylitis. MiXCR was run by TCRdb on the 5' RACE reads, yielding one entry per CDR3 protein. The sample shows some 92,000 distinct CDR3 sequences, around 30% of them seen only once. The specimen was blood, either unsorted or a sorted T cell fraction (not recorded which). These receptors all come from a male donor with ankylosing spondylitis or in good health (not recorded which).

This clonotype has just a few counts. The chain combines TRBV7-3 with TRBJ1-1; D gene uncertain. V lost 5 bases, J lost 0 bases, and 7 bases lay in between. This CDR3 comprises 13 residues. In germline, CDR1 is SGHTA, CDR2 FQGTGA. CDR3 in amino acids: CASSLPVNTEAFF. The CDR3 DNA reads TGTGCCAGCAGCCTCCCGGTGAACACTGAAGCTTTCTTT.

This clonotype was found a few times. The chain links TRBV5-1 to TRBJ1-2, with D possibly being TRBD1 (6 bases). Germline loops: CDR1 SGHRS, CDR2 YFSETQ. V gave up 4 bases and J gave up 3 bases, with 16 bases separating them. The CDR3 has 15 amino acids. CDR3 protein: CASSGTGQTHYGYTF. In nucleotides, the CDR3 is TGCGCCAGCAGCGGGACCGGACAGACCCACTATGGCTACACCTTC.

The sample holds a few counts of this clonotype. V gene TRBV5-1 combines with J gene TRBJ1-1; D is undetermined. Trimming left V 0 bases short and J 2 bases short, with 8 bases between. CDR3 length: 14 amino acids. Germline V gives CDR1 SGHRS, CDR2 YFSETQ. CDR3 nucleotides: TGCGCCAGCAGCTTGGCAACACTTAACACTGAAGCTTTCTTT. Protein: CASSLATLNTEAFF.

This clonotype was seen ten or more times. The rearrangement uses TRBV20-1 and TRBJ2-5; D perhaps matches TRBD1 (6 bases). This CDR3 has 13 residues. V shed 5 bases and J shed 5 bases, with 15 bases lying between them. Germline assignment: CDR1 DFQATT and CDR2 SNEGSKA (reference sequence). CDR3 DNA: TGCAGTGCTGAGCTAGGGGGTTTGGAGACCCAGTACTTC. Protein product: CSAELGGLETQYF.

The table lists this clonotype with many counts. The chain carries TRBV5-1 and TRBJ2-5; TRBD1 aligns across 7 bases. The CDR3 covers 14 residues. Unmatched junction bases numbered 6, after V lost 6 bases and J lost 1 base. Germline loops: CDR1 SGHRS, CDR2 YFSETQ. The CDR3 is CASTWDSSQETQYF. CDR3 nucleotide sequence: TGCGCCAGCACCTGGGACAGCTCCCAAGAGACCCAGTACTTC.

This clonotype appeared once. The chain carries TRBV7-2 and TRBJ1-2, with D unresolved. The CDR3 spans 17 residues. The V end lost 1 base, the J end lost 1 base, and 16 bases lay between the germline ends. The germline gives CDR1 SGHTA, CDR2 FQGNSA. CDR3 loop: CASSLGPNVGDNYGYTF. The CDR3 DNA follows: TGTGCCAGCAGCTTAGGGCCCAACGTGGGAGATAACTATGGCTACACCTTC.

This clonotype turned up a few times. The chain combines TRBV12-3 or TRBV12-4 with TRBJ2-6, with D hard to call. Trimming took 5 bases from V and 0 from J, leaving 11 bases between them. This CDR3 region has 16 residues. In DNA form, the CDR3 reads TGTGCCAGCAGTGCGGACGGCCCCTCTGGGGCCAACGTCCTGACTTTC. It yields the protein CASSADGPSGANVLTF.

This clonotype has just a few counts. The rearrangement links TRBV3-1 to TRBJ2-2; D is undetermined. V lost 4 bases, J lost 5 bases, and 11 bases lay in between. Germline lookup yields CDR1 LGHDT and CDR2 YNNKEL (reference sequence). The CDR3 loop spans 14 amino acids. The CDR3 region has the DNA TGTGCCAGCAGCCTACGGGCTTCAACCGGGGAGCTGTTTTTT. This sequence encodes CASSLRASTGELFF.

The chain recombines TRBV20-1 with TRBJ2-2, with D hard to call. Trimming pared 7 bases from V and 4 bases from J, leaving 13 bases between. The CDR3 extends over 13 amino acids. The V gene's germline CDR1 is DFQATT and CDR2 SNEGSKA (reference sequence). The CDR3 DNA sequence: TGCAGTGTAGTCCAAACGATCACCGGGGAGCTGTTTTTT. This encodes CSVVQTITGELFF.

This clonotype showed up just a few times. The genes are TRBV20-1 and TRBJ1-1, with no clear D. Germline V gene lookup returns CDR1 DFQATT and CDR2 SNEGSKA (reference sequence). V lost 4 bases and J 8 bases, leaving 8 bases between the germline ends. The CDR3 runs 10 residues. The CDR3 DNA sequence: TGCAGTGCTACCGGGTGGGAAGCTTTCTTT. It specifies CSATGWEAFF.

CDR3 nucleotides: TGTGCCAGCAAACGGGACATCTCTGGAAACACCATATATTTT. This gives the protein CASKRDISGNTIYF. The rearrangement joins TRBV12-3 or TRBV12-4 to TRBJ1-3; D is perhaps TRBD1 (6 bases). Trimming removed 7 bases from V and 0 bases from J, with 10 bases in between. CDR3 length: 14 amino acids.